This TCR beta chain was identified during a study of cytomegalovirus exposure and HLA in healthy donors. Regarding the study as a whole: TCR beta chain V- and J-gene trimming was linked, in a later analysis, to a missense variant in DCLRE1C. It was 164 TCR beta chains that were listed as cytomegalovirus-associated.

Primers included in the PCR were 60 Vbeta and 13 Jbeta primers. This table comes from immunoSEQ multiplex PCR, and its TCRdb copy is limited to in-frame clones, with some not included. Of about 200,000 clones detected, roughly four fifths appear once; the ten largest clones hold 6.5%. This CDR3 contains 14 residues. In germline, CDR1 is SNHLY, CDR2 FYNNEI. Germline trimming cut 6 bases from V and 7 bases from J; bases unmatched to any gene: 8. In regard to this clone: What it binds is unknown.

Donors were ostensibly healthy at sampling, although undocumented immune exposures were probable. What was sequenced was PBMCs. This receptor was identified in a woman in her fifties or sixties in good health and CMV-seropositive. This rearrangement joins TRBV2 to TRBJ1-5; 8 nucleotides align to TRBD1. The CDR3 loop is CASSPQGDRQPQHF. As DNA, the CDR3 is TGTGCCAGCAGCCCACAGGGGGACAGGCAGCCCCAGCATTTT.